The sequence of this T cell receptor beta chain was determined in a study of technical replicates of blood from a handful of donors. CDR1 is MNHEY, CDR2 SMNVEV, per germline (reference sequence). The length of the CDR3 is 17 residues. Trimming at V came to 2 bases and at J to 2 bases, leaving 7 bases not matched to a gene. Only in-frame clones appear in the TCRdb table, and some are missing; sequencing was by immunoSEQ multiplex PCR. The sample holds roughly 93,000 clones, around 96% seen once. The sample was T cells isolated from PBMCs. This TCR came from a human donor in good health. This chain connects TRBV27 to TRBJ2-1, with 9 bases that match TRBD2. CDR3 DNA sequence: TGTGCCAGCAGTTTACGTCCTAGCGGGGAGGCCTACAATGAGCAGTTCTTC. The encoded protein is CASSLRPSGEAYNEQFF.